One and the same sample provided the 8 T cell receptor beta chains below, sequenced in a study of blood T cell repertoires in COVID-19. The assay was immunoSEQ multiplex PCR, and TCRdb's table has in-frame clones only and misses some. The table shows roughly 250,000 clones, with roughly four fifths occurring only once. The specimen sequenced was peripheral blood. The receptors stem from a woman in her 70s with acute or convalescent COVID-19.

For the CDR3, the DNA is TGCGCCAGCAGCCTCTCCAGACAGGGGAGGTGGGAAAAACTGTTTTTT. Encoded protein: CASSLSRQGRWEKLFF. The chain has TRBV4-1 and TRBJ1-4, with TRBD1 matching 8 bases. V dropped 4 bases and J dropped 8; count of bases not matched to a gene: 12. The CDR3 runs to 16 residues. Germline CDR1 and CDR2: MGHRA and YSYEKL.

V usage is TRBV28 and J usage is TRBJ2-7; maybe TRBD1 (5 bases). The CDR3 sequence is 15 residues long. V lost 6 bases and J 3 bases, leaving 18 bases between the germline ends. Germline CDR1 and CDR2: MDHEN and SYDVKM. The DNA for the CDR3 is TGTGCCAGCAGCCTATCCTTGACAGCTCACTACGAGCAGTACTTC. Translating gives CASSLSLTAHYEQYF.

The sample holds a few counts of this clone. V usage is TRBV3-1 (or the pseudogene TRBV3-2) and J usage is TRBJ1-1; D might be TRBD1 (5 bases). CDR1 and CDR2 from the germline V gene are LGHDT and YNNKEL (reference sequence). This CDR3 region has 13 residues. Trimming took off 5 bases at V and 11 bases at J, with 18 bases between the two ends. CDR3 loop: CASSFLEGRGAFF. The CDR3 DNA is TGTGCCAGCAGCTTTTTGGAGGGGCGAGGGGCTTTCTTT.

CDR3 loop: CASSQGLAGIYNEQFF. CDR3 coding DNA: TGCGCCAGCAGCCAAGGACTAGCGGGGATCTACAATGAGCAGTTCTTC. The V and J genes are TRBV4-1 and TRBJ2-1; TRBD2 aligns across 11 bases. Trimming cost V 1 base and J 3 bases; bases outside gene matches: 2. Germline V gives CDR1 MGHRA, CDR2 YSYEKL. CDR3 length equals 16 residues.

The rearrangement links TRBV5-1 to TRBJ1-2, with D hard to call. The germline V gene has CDR1 SGHRS and CDR2 YFSETQ. Trimming left V 0 bases short and J 1 base short, with 10 bases between. The CDR3 covers 15 residues. The CDR3 region has the DNA TGCGCCAGCAGCTTGGCCCCGACGGGTAACTATGGCTACACCTTC. It yields the protein CASSLAPTGNYGYTF.

CDR3 sequence: CASGGALFNEQFF. DNA for the CDR3: TGCGCCAGCGGGGGGGCTTTATTTAATGAGCAGTTCTTC. The chain links TRBV10-1 to TRBJ2-1; perhaps TRBD2 as D (7 bases). Deletions cut 8 bases from V and 7 bases from J, with 15 bases between. The CDR3 consists of 13 residues. Germline V gene sequence: CDR1 WNHNN, CDR2 SYGVQD (reference sequence).

This clone was seen once. The chain employs TRBV2 and TRBJ2-3, with TRBD1 identical over 8 bases. The length of the CDR3 is 16 residues. Unmatched junction bases numbered 16, after V lost 7 bases and J lost 7 bases. CDR1 is SNHLY, CDR2 FYNNEI, per germline. CDR3 DNA: TGTGCCAGCACCCGACCGACAGGGGCTGAGCGACATACGCAGTATTTT. Translating it yields CASTRPTGAERHTQYF.

This chain joins TRBV10-1 and TRBJ2-1; D may be TRBD2 (6 bases). The CDR3 loop spans 14 amino acids. CDR1 and CDR2 (germline): WNHNN, SYGVQD (reference sequence). Trimming cost V 5 bases and J 6 bases, with 14 bases left between them. The CDR3 here is CASSLGGTINEQFF. CDR3 in DNA: TGCGCCAGCAGTCTCGGCGGGACCATCAATGAGCAGTTCTTC.